One and the same sample provided the 12 T cell receptor beta chains below, sequenced in a study of human T cells and chemical hapten exposure. As for time point: healthy volunteer bleed at 2 weeks. The authors extracted total RNA from unfractionated whole blood. TCRdb fed the RACE reads into MiXCR, producing one record per CDR3 protein. Of approximately 97,000 distinct CDR3 sequences in the sample, approximately 9.7% were seen once. The sequencing input was whole blood. These receptors all stem from a female donor in good health. Some clones in this sample may be carry-over from other donors' samples.

In its sample, this clonotype was seen a few times. This chain's CDR3 is CASSPLTEMNTEAFF. In nucleotides, the CDR3 is TGCGCCAGCAGCCCGCTGACAGAAATGAACACTGAAGCTTTCTTT. The chain employs TRBV5-1 and TRBJ1-1, with a weak D call TRBD1 (5 bases). V lost 4 bases to trimming and J lost 0 bases, with 13 bases between them. Germline V lookup: CDR1 SGHRS, CDR2 YFSETQ. This CDR3 is built from 15 residues.

This clonotype has only a few counts. The V call is TRBV18, the J call TRBJ1-2; 7 positions agree with TRBD1. J gave up 4 bases and V 2 bases, and 1 base lay outside the gene matches. Germline CDR1 is KGHSH and CDR2 is LQKENI. This CDR3 contains 13 residues. CDR3: CASSPDRAYGYTF. CDR3 DNA: TGTGCCAGCTCACCAGACAGGGCCTATGGCTACACCTTC.

The table lists this clonotype with a few counts. The rearrangement links TRBV7-2 to TRBJ2-3; 11 nucleotides agree with TRBD2. V gave up 6 bases and J gave up 2 bases; unmatched junction bases: 7. Germline V lookup: CDR1 SGHTA, CDR2 FQGNSA. The CDR3 is 16 residues long. The CDR3 spells CASRLGLAGFTDTQYF. The CDR3 region has the DNA TGTGCCAGCAGACTCGGACTAGCGGGTTTCACAGATACGCAGTATTTT. The whole variable domain, remainder taken from reference TRBV7-2 and TRBJ2-3, is GAGVSQSPSNKVTEKGKDVELRCDPISGHTALYWYRQSLGQGLEFLIYFQGNSAPDKSGLPSDRFSAERTGGSVSTLTIQRTQQEDSAVYLCASRLGLAGFTDTQYFGPGTRLTVL.

In this sample, this clonotype turned up a few times. V is TRBV14 and J is TRBJ2-1; 7 bases match TRBD2. This CDR3 contains 13 residues. Germline lookup yields CDR1 SGHDN and CDR2 FVKESK. V dropped 1 base and J dropped 10; count of bases not matched to a gene: 4. The DNA of the CDR3 is TGTGCCAGCAGCCAAGCTCTACTAGCGGAGCAGTTCTTC. Protein sequence: CASSQALLAEQFF.

This clonotype was detected a few times. CDR3 protein: CASSLVSGGAGTQYF. The CDR3 DNA sequence: TGTGCCAGCAGCTTAGTGTCAGGGGGCGCGGGGACCCAGTACTTC. The gene calls are TRBV7-2 and TRBJ2-5, with 8 bases that match TRBD1. Germline CDR1 and CDR2: SGHTA and FQGNSA. V trimming: 1 base; J trimming: 7 bases; junction bases outside the gene matches: 8. This CDR3 has 15 amino acids. The full variable domain, completed using reference TRBV7-2 and TRBJ2-5, is GAGVSQSPSNKVTEKGKDVELRCDPISGHTALYWYRQSLGQGLEFLIYFQGNSAPDKSGLPSDRFSAERTGGSVSTLTIQRTQQEDSAVYLCASSLVSGGAGTQYFGPGTRLLVL.

This clonotype was counted at least ten times. The genes are TRBV4-3 and TRBJ2-3, with TRBD2 identical over 9 bases. This CDR3 has 22 amino acids. Germline CDR1 reads LGHNA; CDR2 reads YSLEER. V trimming: 0 bases; J trimming: 6 bases; junction bases outside the gene matches: 25. The chain's CDR3 is CASSQEKGRHLYAGGDWDTQYF. CDR3 coding DNA: TGCGCCAGCAGCCAAGAGAAAGGGCGCCACCTCTACGCGGGAGGGGACTGGGATACGCAGTATTTT.

The sample holds many counts of this clonotype. V and J are TRBV11-2 and TRBJ2-7; D might be TRBD2 (5 bases). V was shortened by 4 bases and J by 2 bases, with 12 bases between the two germline ends. The CDR3 is made up of 14 amino acids. Germline CDR1 is SGHAT and CDR2 is FQNNGV. CDR3 in amino acids: CASSSEAFTYEQYF. The DNA of the CDR3 is TGTGCCAGCAGCTCGGAGGCCTTTACCTACGAGCAGTACTTC.

This clonotype was picked up a small number of times. The chain joins TRBV4-3 to TRBJ1-1; unclear D gene. Per germline, CDR1 LGHNA and CDR2 YSLEER. This CDR3 spans 13 amino acids. V was pared by 4 bases and J by 0 bases, with 6 bases between. In DNA, the CDR3 is TGCGCCAGCAGCCGGGTTTTGAACACTGAAGCTTTCTTT. Residues: CASSRVLNTEAFF.

This clonotype was picked up a small number of times. This rearrangement joins TRBV2 to TRBJ2-3; D not resolved. This CDR3 is 11 amino acids long. The germline V gene has CDR1 SNHLY and CDR2 FYNNEI. V was cut by 6 bases and J by 6 bases, with 7 bases left in between. The CDR3 coding sequence is TGTGCCAGCAGCGATGGGGATACGCAGTATTTT. It encodes CASSDGDTQYF.

The chain uses TRBV4-1 and TRBJ1-6, with unresolved D. This CDR3 has 12 residues. The V end lost 3 bases, the J end lost 13 bases, and 10 bases lay between the germline ends. Per the germline V gene, CDR1 is MGHRA and CDR2 is YSYEKL. The CDR3 spells CASSQDHVPLHF. CDR3 DNA sequence: TGCGCCAGCAGCCAGGACCATGTGCCCCTCCACTTT.

This clonotype has a count of ten or more. The chain joins TRBV28 to TRBJ1-6; possibly TRBD1 for D (6 bases). The CDR3 covers 19 residues. The V gene's germline CDR1 is MDHEN and CDR2 SYDVKM. Trimming stripped 6 bases from V and 7 bases from J, with 28 bases between. Here the CDR3 reads CASRDPPSTGKYLNSPLHF. CDR3 sequence (DNA): TGTGCCAGCAGGGACCCCCCCTCTACAGGGAAATATCTGAATTCACCCCTCCACTTT.

The rearrangement joins TRBV24-1 to TRBJ2-1; D assignment may be TRBD1 or TRBD2 (5 bases each). In germline, CDR1 is KGHDR, CDR2 SFDVKD. The CDR3 totals 13 residues. V lost 0 bases to trimming and J lost 7 bases, with 6 bases between them. The CDR3: CATSDLGGNEQFF. The CDR3 coding sequence is TGTGCCACCAGTGATTTGGGGGGTAATGAGCAGTTCTTC.